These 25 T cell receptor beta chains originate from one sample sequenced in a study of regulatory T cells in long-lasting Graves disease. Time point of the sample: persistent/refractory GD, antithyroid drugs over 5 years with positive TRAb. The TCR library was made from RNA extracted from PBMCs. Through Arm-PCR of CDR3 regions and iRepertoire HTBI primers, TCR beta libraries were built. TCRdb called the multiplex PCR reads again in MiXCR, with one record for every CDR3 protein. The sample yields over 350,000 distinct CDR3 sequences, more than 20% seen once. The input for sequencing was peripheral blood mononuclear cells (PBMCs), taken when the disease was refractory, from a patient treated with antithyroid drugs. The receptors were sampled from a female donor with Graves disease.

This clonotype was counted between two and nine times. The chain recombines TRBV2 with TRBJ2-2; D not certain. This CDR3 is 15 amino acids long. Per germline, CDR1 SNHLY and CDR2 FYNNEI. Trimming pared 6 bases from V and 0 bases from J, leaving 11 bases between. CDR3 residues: CASRGYPANTGELFF. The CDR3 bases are TGTGCCAGCAGAGGCTACCCCGCGAACACCGGGGAGCTGTTTTTT.

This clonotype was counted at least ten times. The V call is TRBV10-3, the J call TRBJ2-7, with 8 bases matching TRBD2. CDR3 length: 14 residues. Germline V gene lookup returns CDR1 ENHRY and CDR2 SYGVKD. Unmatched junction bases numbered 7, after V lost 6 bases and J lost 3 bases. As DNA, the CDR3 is TGTGCCATCAGATATGCGGGGGGCGGCTACGAGCAGTACTTC. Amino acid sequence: CAIRYAGGGYEQYF.

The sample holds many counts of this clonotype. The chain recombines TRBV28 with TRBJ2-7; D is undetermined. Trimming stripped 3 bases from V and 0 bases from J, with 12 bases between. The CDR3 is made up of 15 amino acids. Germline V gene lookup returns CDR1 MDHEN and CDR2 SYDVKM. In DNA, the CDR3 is TGTGCCAGCAGTTTTTCTGGGCAGGCCTCCTACGAGCAGTACTTC. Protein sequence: CASSFSGQASYEQYF.

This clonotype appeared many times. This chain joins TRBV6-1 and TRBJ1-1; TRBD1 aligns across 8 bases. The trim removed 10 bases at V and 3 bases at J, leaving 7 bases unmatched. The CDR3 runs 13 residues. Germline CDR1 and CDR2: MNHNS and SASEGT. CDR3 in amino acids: CATQDRGYTEAFF. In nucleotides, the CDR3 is TGTGCCACCCAAGACAGGGGATACACTGAAGCTTTCTTT.

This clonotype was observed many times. The CDR3 is CASSKGLSLFSYEQYF. The CDR3 DNA is TGTGCCAGCAGCAAGGGACTCTCCCTTTTTTCGTACGAGCAGTACTTC. This chain uses TRBV6-1 with TRBJ2-7, with D maybe TRBD2 (6 bases). Germline-derived CDR1 and CDR2 are MNHNS and SASEGT. This CDR3 has 16 amino acids. Deletions cut 6 bases from V and 4 bases from J, with 22 bases between.

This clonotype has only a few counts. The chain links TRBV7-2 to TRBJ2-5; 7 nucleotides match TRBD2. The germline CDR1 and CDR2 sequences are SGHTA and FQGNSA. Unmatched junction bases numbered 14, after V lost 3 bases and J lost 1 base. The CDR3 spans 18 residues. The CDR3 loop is CASSFISLRGRVQETQYF. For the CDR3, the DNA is TGTGCCAGCAGCTTTATTTCACTGCGCGGGAGAGTCCAAGAGACCCAGTACTTC. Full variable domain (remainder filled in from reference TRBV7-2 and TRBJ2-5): GAGVSQSPSNKVTEKGKDVELRCDPISGHTALYWYRQSLGQGLEFLIYFQGNSAPDKSGLPSDRFSAERTGGSVSTLTIQRTQQEDSAVYLCASSFISLRGRVQETQYFGPGTRLLVL.

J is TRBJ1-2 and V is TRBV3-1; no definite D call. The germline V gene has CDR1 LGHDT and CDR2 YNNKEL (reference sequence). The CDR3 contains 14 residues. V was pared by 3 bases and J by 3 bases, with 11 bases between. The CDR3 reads CASSQSQNHYGYTF. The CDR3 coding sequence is TGTGCCAGCAGCCAGTCGCAGAACCACTATGGCTACACCTTC.

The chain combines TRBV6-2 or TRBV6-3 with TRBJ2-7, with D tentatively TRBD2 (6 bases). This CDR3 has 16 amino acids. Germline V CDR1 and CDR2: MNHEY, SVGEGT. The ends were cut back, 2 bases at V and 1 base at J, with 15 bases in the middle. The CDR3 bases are TGTGCCAGCAGTTACCCAGAGGAGCGGGCGTCCTACGAGCAGTACTTC. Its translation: CASSYPEERASYEQYF.

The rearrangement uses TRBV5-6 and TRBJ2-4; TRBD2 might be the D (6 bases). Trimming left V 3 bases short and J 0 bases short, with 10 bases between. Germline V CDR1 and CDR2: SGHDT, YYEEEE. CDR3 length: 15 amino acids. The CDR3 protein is CASSSAGKAKNIQYF. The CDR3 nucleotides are TGTGCCAGCAGCTCGGCGGGGAAAGCCAAAAACATTCAGTACTTC.

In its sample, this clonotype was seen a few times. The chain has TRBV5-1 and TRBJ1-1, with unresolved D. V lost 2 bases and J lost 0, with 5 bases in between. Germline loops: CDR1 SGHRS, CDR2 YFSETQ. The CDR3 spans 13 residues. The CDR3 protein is CASSFDLNTEAFF. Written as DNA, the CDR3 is TGCGCCAGCAGCTTCGACCTGAACACTGAAGCTTTCTTT.

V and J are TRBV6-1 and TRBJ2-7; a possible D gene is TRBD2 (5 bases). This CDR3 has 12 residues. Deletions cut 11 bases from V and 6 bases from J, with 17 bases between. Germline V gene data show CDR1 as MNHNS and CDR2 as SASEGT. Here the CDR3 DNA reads TGTGCCGGCGGGCCCGACCCAAGCGAGCAGTACTTC. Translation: CAGGPDPSEQYF.

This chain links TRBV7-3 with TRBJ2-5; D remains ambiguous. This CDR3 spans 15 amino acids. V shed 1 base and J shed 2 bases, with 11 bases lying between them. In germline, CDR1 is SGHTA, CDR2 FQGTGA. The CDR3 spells CASSLNGGGQETQYF. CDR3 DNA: TGTGCCAGCAGCTTAAATGGTGGCGGACAAGAGACCCAGTACTTC.

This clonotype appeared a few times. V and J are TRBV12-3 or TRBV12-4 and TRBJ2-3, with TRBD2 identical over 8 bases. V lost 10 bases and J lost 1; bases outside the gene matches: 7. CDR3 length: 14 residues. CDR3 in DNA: TGTGCCACCTCGACTAGCGCTCGCACAGATACGCAGTATTTT. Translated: CATSTSARTDTQYF.

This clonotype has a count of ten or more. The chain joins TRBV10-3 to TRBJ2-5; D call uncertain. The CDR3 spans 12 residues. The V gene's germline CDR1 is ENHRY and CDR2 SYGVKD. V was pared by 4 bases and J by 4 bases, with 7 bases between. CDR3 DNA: TGTGCCATCAGTGCCGAACCAGAGACCCAGTACTTC. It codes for CAISAEPETQYF.

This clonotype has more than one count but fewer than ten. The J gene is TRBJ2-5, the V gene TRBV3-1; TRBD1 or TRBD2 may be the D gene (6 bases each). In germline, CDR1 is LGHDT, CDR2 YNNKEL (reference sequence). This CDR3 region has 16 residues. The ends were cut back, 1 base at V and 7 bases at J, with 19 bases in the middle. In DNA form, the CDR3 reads TGTGCCAGCAGCCAAGCAGCAGAGGGAAAGGGGGGGACCCAGTACTTC. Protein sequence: CASSQAAEGKGGTQYF.

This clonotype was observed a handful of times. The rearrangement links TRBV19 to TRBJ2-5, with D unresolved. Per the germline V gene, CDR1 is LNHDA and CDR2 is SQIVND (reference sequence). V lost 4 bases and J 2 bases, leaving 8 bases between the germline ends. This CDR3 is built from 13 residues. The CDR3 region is CASSTLRQETQYF. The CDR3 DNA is TGTGCCAGTAGTACATTGCGACAAGAGACCCAGTACTTC.

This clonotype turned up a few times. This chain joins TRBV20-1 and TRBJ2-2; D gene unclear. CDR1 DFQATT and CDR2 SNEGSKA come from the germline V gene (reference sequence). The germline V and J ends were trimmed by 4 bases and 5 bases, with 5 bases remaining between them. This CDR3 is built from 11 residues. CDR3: CSATQTGELFF. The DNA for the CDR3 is TGCAGTGCTACTCAGACCGGGGAGCTGTTTTTT.

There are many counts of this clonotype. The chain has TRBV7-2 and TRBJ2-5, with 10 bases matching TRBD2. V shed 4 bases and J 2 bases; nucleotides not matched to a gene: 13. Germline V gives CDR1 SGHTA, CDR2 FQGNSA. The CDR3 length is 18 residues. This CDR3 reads CASSWVSSGSRGQETQYF. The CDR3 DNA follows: TGTGCCAGCAGCTGGGTCTCTAGCGGGAGTCGGGGGCAAGAGACCCAGTACTTC.

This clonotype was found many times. The CDR3 bases are TGTGCCAGCACCGATGGGGGGACAAATCAAGAGACCCAGTACTTC. This sequence encodes CASTDGGTNQETQYF. The chain uses TRBV6-1 and TRBJ2-5; D could derive from TRBD1 or TRBD2 (6 bases each). CDR3 size: 15 residues. CDR1 and CDR2 from the germline V gene are MNHNS and SASEGT. The V and J ends lost 7 bases and 2 bases respectively, with 17 bases between them.

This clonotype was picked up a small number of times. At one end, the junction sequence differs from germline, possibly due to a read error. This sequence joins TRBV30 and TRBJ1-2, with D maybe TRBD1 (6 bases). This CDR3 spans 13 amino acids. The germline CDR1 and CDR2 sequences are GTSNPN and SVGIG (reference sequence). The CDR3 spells CAWTRGGVYGYAF. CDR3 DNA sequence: TGTGCCTGGACCCGAGGGGGTGTATATGGCTACGCCTTC.

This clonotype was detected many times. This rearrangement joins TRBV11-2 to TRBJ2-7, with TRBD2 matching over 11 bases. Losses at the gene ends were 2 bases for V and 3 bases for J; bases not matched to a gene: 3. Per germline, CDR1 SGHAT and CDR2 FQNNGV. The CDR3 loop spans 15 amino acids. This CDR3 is CASSLMTSGIYEQYF. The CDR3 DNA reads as TGTGCCAGCAGCTTAATGACTAGCGGGATCTACGAGCAGTACTTC.

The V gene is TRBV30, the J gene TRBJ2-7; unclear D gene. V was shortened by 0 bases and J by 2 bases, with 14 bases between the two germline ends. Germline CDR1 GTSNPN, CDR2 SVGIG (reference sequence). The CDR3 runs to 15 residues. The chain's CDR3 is CAWSVRSNRAYEQYF. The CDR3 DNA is TGTGCCTGGAGTGTACGATCTAACCGCGCCTACGAGCAGTACTTC.

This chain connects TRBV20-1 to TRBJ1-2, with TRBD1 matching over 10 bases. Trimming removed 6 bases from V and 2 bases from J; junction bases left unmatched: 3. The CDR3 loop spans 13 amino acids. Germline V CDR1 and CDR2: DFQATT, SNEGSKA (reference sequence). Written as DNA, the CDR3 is TGCAGTGCCCCGGGACAGGGGAACTATGGCTACACCTTC. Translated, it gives CSAPGQGNYGYTF.

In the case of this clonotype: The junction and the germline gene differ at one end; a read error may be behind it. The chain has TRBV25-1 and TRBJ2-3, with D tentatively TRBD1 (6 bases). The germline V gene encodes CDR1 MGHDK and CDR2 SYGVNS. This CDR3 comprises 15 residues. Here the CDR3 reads CTSSEYTGLLDTQYF. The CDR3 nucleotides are TGTACCAGCAGTGAATATACAGGGTTGTTAGATACGCAGTATTTT. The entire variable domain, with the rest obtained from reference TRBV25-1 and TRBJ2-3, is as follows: EADIYQTPRYLVIGTGKKITLECSQTMGHDKMYWYQQDPGMELHLIHYSYGVNSTEKGDLSSESTVSRIRTEHFPLTLESARPSHTSQYLCTSSEYTGLLDTQYFGPGTRLTVL.

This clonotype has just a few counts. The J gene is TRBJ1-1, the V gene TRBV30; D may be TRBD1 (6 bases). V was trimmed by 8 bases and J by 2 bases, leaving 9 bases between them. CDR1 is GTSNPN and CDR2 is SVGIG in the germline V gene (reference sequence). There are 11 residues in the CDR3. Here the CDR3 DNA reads TGTGCCGGCAGGGGAAACACTGAAGCTTTCTTT. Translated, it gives CAGRGNTEAFF.